This paragraph covers one T cell receptor beta chain sequence. Its antigen is not known. The data derive from a study of cytomegalovirus exposure and HLA in healthy donors. General observations from the study: In terms of immune exposure information, only CMV serostatus was available. V- and J-gene trimming in TCR beta was tied to a missense DCLRE1C variant by an analysis performed later. Listed as cytomegalovirus-associated were more than 150 TCR beta chains. Roughly even sequencing depth across donors was the assumption behind the presence/absence analyses.

V gave up 5 bases and J gave up 5 bases, with 19 bases separating them. This CDR3 is built from 17 residues. Germline CDR1 SGHTA, CDR2 FQGNSA. PCR primers comprised 60 Vbeta and 13 Jbeta primers. Profiling relied on immunoSEQ multiplex PCR, and the TCRdb table lists in-frame clones only, not all of them. The sample shows 150,000 to 200,000 clones, roughly four fifths of them seen only once. The specimen sequenced was PBMCs. The chain uses TRBV7-2 and TRBJ1-6; D gene uncertain. This TCR was sampled from a middle-aged man in good health and CMV-seronegative. In DNA, the CDR3 is TGTGCCAGCAGCCCTAGTCCACAGCGGAGTCATAATTCACCCCTCCACTTT. It translates to CASSPSPQRSHNSPLHF.